This T cell receptor (beta chain) was profiled in a study of metastatic and nonmetastatic thyroid tumors. Overall study context: From malignant and benign thyroid patients, repertoires in blood and in tumor or nodule tissue were compared. Findings and limits, study-wide: For both blood and tumor, malignant thyroid tumors reportedly showed significantly higher TCR beta diversity than benign nodules did.

Patients had received no treatment of any kind before thyroid surgery. Per the authors' pipeline: Differences in CDR3 between clinicopathological groups were drawn on to build a classifier intended to discriminate distant-metastatic papillary thyroid cancer patients. Using MiXCR, TCRdb re-called clones from the PCR reads. The V and J calls, along with clone size, are taken from TCRdb and not from the paper's own processing. The repertoire holds under 35,000 clones, with over 20% as singletons. This clone occurred a few times. No antigen is known for it. The TCR sequence derives from a female donor with papillary thyroid cancer or a benign thyroid nodule (not recorded which). Some clones in this sample may be carry-over from other donors' samples. The sequencing input was blood.

The CDR3 bases are TGTGCCAGCAGTTGGACTAGCGGGGGTACCGGGGAGCTGTTTTTT. Translated, it gives CASSWTSGGTGELFF. The V and J genes are TRBV7-2 and TRBJ2-2, with 13 positions matching TRBD2. V lost 6 bases and J lost 5; bases outside the gene matches: 3. The CDR3 is 15 residues long. Germline V gene data show CDR1 as SGHTA and CDR2 as FQGNSA. Based on the CDR3 plus reference TRBV7-2 and TRBJ2-2, the full variable domain is GAGVSQSPSNKVTEKGKDVELRCDPISGHTALYWYRQSLGQGLEFLIYFQGNSAPDKSGLPSDRFSAERTGGSVSTLTIQRTQQEDSAVYLCASSWTSGGTGELFFGEGSRLTVL.